Below, 24 T cell receptor beta chains from the same sample are listed, as sequenced in a study of T cells in Graves' hyperthyroidism and ophthalmopathy. Authors of the study amplified TCR beta CDR3 regions from RNA transcripts. The TCR CDR3 first-round RT-PCR relied on the HTBI primer set. TCRdb ran MiXCR on the multiplex PCR reads and lists one entry per CDR3 protein. The sample lists about 360,000 distinct CDR3 sequences, roughly 13% seen once, with around 9.2% in the top ten. The sequenced sample consisted of blood. These receptors were obtained from a young woman with Graves' hyperthyroidism.

This clonotype was detected only a few times. The CDR3 bases are TGTGCCAGCAGGGGGGGACTAGGATCTCTCCCAAGCGAGCAGTACTTC. Its protein product is CASRGGLGSLPSEQYF. The chain employs TRBV7-9 and TRBJ2-7; TRBD2 matches 8 bases. V was clipped by 6 bases and J by 6 bases; unmatched bases: 16. In germline, CDR1 is SEHNR, CDR2 FQNEAQ (reference sequence). The CDR3 spans 16 residues.

The sample holds many counts of this clonotype. The V gene is TRBV7-8, the J gene TRBJ2-6; 8 bases are a match to TRBD1. The CDR3 runs to 15 residues. With 7 bases clipped from V and 2 bases from J, the junction kept 4 bases outside the gene matches. Germline V lookup: CDR1 SGHVS, CDR2 FQNEAQ. CDR3 DNA sequence: TGTGCCAGCATCCAGGACAGGGCTGGGGCCAACGTCCTGACTTTC. Translation: CASIQDRAGANVLTF.

V usage is TRBV9 and J usage is TRBJ2-5, with a tentative D call TRBD1 (6 bases). Between the trimmed V and J ends, which lost 0 bases and 5 bases, there was a span of 17 bases. The germline gives CDR1 SGDLS, CDR2 YYNGEE. The CDR3 spans 16 residues. CDR3 protein: CASSVATQGRVETQYF. Here the CDR3 DNA reads TGTGCCAGCAGCGTAGCTACACAGGGCAGAGTGGAGACCCAGTACTTC.

This clonotype was counted many times. This chain uses TRBV5-1 with TRBJ1-1; no clear D. Germline values: CDR1 SGHRS, CDR2 YFSETQ. V was pared by 5 bases and J by 4 bases, with 12 bases between. This CDR3 region has 13 residues. In DNA form, the CDR3 reads TGCGCCAGCAGTCAAGCGATGAGCACTGAAGCTTTCTTT. This sequence encodes CASSQAMSTEAFF.

This clonotype occurred many times. This chain connects TRBV4-2 to TRBJ2-1; D is possibly TRBD2 (6 bases). This CDR3 has 14 residues. CDR1 and CDR2 from the germline V gene are LGHNA and YNFKEQ. V was trimmed by 0 bases and J by 8 bases, leaving 11 bases between them. The CDR3, as DNA: TGTGCCAGCAGCCAAGATCTCGGGGAGGATGAGCAGTTCTTC. Protein: CASSQDLGEDEQFF.

This clonotype was seen at least ten times. The chain joins TRBV20-1 to TRBJ1-2; 9 nucleotides match TRBD1. J gave up 6 bases and V 3 bases, and 5 bases lay outside the gene matches. Germline CDR1 and CDR2: DFQATT and SNEGSKA (reference sequence). CDR3 length: 13 amino acids. CDR3 amino acids: CSARSDRGDGYTF. CDR3 nucleotide sequence: TGCAGTGCTAGGTCGGACAGGGGAGATGGCTACACCTTC.

This clonotype showed up many times. This chain uses TRBV13 with TRBJ1-2; D ambiguous. V gave up 6 bases and J gave up 5 bases, with 7 bases separating them. Germline-derived CDR1 and CDR2 are PRHDT and FYEKMQ (reference sequence). The CDR3 runs 11 residues. CDR3 amino acids: CASRREYGYTF. CDR3 nucleotides: TGTGCCAGCAGGAGAGAGTATGGCTACACCTTC. The entire variable domain, with the rest obtained from reference TRBV13 and TRBJ1-2, is as follows: AAGVIQSPRHLIKEKRETATLKCYPIPRHDTVYWYQQGPGQDPQFLISFYEKMQSDKGSIPDRFSAQQFSDYHSELNMSSLELGDSALYFCASRREYGYTFGSGTRLTVV.

J is TRBJ2-1 and V is TRBV2; 16 bases fit TRBD2. Looked up from germline, CDR1 is SNHLY and CDR2 is FYNNEI. J gave up 4 bases and V 6 bases, and 0 bases lay outside the gene matches. The CDR3 runs to 15 residues. This chain's CDR3 is CASRGLAGGYNEQFF. The DNA for the CDR3 is TGTGCCAGCAGGGGACTAGCGGGAGGGTACAATGAGCAGTTCTTC.

Only a few counts were recorded for this clonotype. The rearrangement joins TRBV4-1 to TRBJ2-1; tentative D call: TRBD2 (7 bases). The V and J ends lost 3 bases and 7 bases respectively, with 19 bases between them. This CDR3 contains 16 residues. The V gene's germline CDR1 is MGHRA and CDR2 YSYEKL. The CDR3 reads CASSHPRWGGGNEQFF. CDR3 DNA sequence: TGCGCCAGCAGCCATCCCAGGTGGGGGGGCGGGAATGAGCAGTTCTTC.

This clonotype was seen ten or more times. This chain connects TRBV7-9 to TRBJ1-1; 7 nucleotides match TRBD1. The V gene's germline CDR1 is SEHNR and CDR2 FQNEAQ (reference sequence). This CDR3 region has 14 residues. The junction had 5 bases not matched to a gene; V was cut back by 5 bases and J by 2 bases. CDR3 amino acids: CASSTSGGNTEAFF. CDR3 nucleotides: TGTGCCAGCAGCACGTCAGGGGGAAACACTGAAGCTTTCTTT. Supplemented by reference TRBV7-9 and TRBJ1-1, the full variable domain reads DTGVSQNPRHKITKRGQNVTFRCDPISEHNRLYWYRQTLGQGPEFLTYFQNEAQLEKSRLLSDRFSAERPKGSFSTLEIQRTEQGDSAMYLCASSTSGGNTEAFFGQGTRLTVV.

This clonotype has ten or more counts. V and J are TRBV28 and TRBJ1-6, with 7 nucleotides matching TRBD1. This CDR3 is 15 amino acids long. V trimming: 3 bases; J trimming: 3 bases; junction bases outside the gene matches: 2. The V gene's germline CDR1 is MDHEN and CDR2 SYDVKM. CDR3 protein: CASSFGTDYNSPLHF. The CDR3, as DNA: TGTGCCAGCAGTTTCGGGACAGACTATAATTCACCCCTCCACTTT. Supplemented by reference TRBV28 and TRBJ1-6, the full variable domain reads DVKVTQSSRYLVKRTGEKVFLECVQDMDHENMFWYRQDPGLGLRLIYFSYDVKMKEKGDIPEGYSVSREKKERFSLILESASTNQTSMYLCASSFGTDYNSPLHFGNGTRLTVT.

This clonotype was recorded many times. The V call is TRBV6-1, the J call TRBJ2-5, with D hard to call. CDR1 and CDR2 from the germline V gene are MNHNS and SASEGT. Deletions cut 5 bases from V and 5 bases from J, with 12 bases between. The CDR3 has 13 residues. The CDR3 DNA sequence: TGTGCCAGCAGTCTCCAGACACCGGAGACCCAGTACTTC. It translates to CASSLQTPETQYF.

This clonotype was recorded many times. In DNA, the CDR3 is TGTGCCACCACCCCAACAGGGTCCGGCACAGATACGCAGTATTTT. Translating gives CATTPTGSGTDTQYF. The rearrangement uses TRBV2 and TRBJ2-3; possibly TRBD1 for D (6 bases). The CDR3 is 15 amino acids. Germline V gene lookup returns CDR1 SNHLY and CDR2 FYNNEI. V was pared by 10 bases and J by 1 base, with 18 bases between.

The chain couples TRBV6-2 or TRBV6-3 to TRBJ1-2; 10 bases are a match to TRBD1. Germline V gene lookup returns CDR1 MNHEY and CDR2 SVGEGT. V lost 4 bases and J lost 13; bases outside the gene matches: 9. The CDR3 consists of 13 residues. CDR3 in amino acids: CASSFSGTGASTF. In DNA form, the CDR3 reads TGTGCCAGCAGTTTTTCCGGGACAGGGGCTTCCACCTTC.

The table lists this clonotype with many counts. This rearrangement joins TRBV20-1 to TRBJ2-1; D gene ambiguous. CDR1 DFQATT and CDR2 SNEGSKA come from the germline V gene (reference sequence). V dropped 0 bases and J dropped 0 bases, with 12 bases sitting between them. This CDR3 is built from 16 residues. The CDR3 DNA reads as TGCAGTGCTAGAGATCTCTCAGAGAGCTCCTACAATGAGCAGTTCTTC. It specifies CSARDLSESSYNEQFF.

This clonotype was found many times. V and J are TRBV5-1 and TRBJ2-3; 12 bases agree with TRBD2. CDR3 size: 16 residues. In germline, CDR1 is SGHRS, CDR2 YFSETQ. V was pared by 4 bases and J by 3 bases, with 6 bases of the junction left unmatched. As DNA, the CDR3 is TGCGCCAGCAGCCCCTCGACTAGCGGGGGAACAGATACGCAGTATTTT. Translating gives CASSPSTSGGTDTQYF. The variable domain in full, with the rest retrieved from reference TRBV5-1 and TRBJ2-3, is KAGVTQTPRYLIKTRGQQVTLSCSPISGHRSVSWYQQTPGQGLQFLFEYFSETQRNKGNFPGRFSGRQFSNSRSEMNVSTLELGDSALYLCASSPSTSGGTDTQYFGPGTRLTVL.

This clonotype has at least ten counts. The chain combines TRBV3-1 with TRBJ2-3; 10 positions match TRBD2. The CDR3 totals 15 residues. Per germline, CDR1 LGHDT and CDR2 YNNKEL (reference sequence). With V trimmed by 6 bases and J by 2 bases, 5 bases remained unmatched. The CDR3 loop is CASRRTSGNTDTQYF. The DNA for the CDR3 is TGTGCCAGCAGACGAACTAGCGGGAACACAGATACGCAGTATTTT.

The rearrangement uses TRBV2 and TRBJ1-1; 7 bases fit TRBD1. Germline V gives CDR1 SNHLY, CDR2 FYNNEI. V shed 3 bases, J shed 0 bases, and the junction held 7 bases outside the gene matches. The CDR3 extends over 16 amino acids. The CDR3 loop is CASSDRGPTMNTEAFF. In DNA form, the CDR3 reads TGTGCCAGCAGTGATAGGGGGCCGACAATGAACACTGAAGCTTTCTTT.

Ten or more counts support this clonotype. This chain uses TRBV2 with TRBJ2-1; TRBD2 might be the D (5 bases). The CDR3 contains 15 residues. Germline CDR1 SNHLY, CDR2 FYNNEI. Trimming pared 8 bases from V and 5 bases from J, leaving 19 bases between. The CDR3 region has the DNA TGTGCCAGCGCGGGTGGGCGCGCACCCCACAATGAGCAGTTCTTC. It translates to CASAGGRAPHNEQFF.

This clonotype was recorded a few times. This could be a read error, since a much larger clone is one nucleotide away. DNA for the CDR3: TGTGTCAGCAGCTTAGGGGGCAGGGAAGCTTTCTTT. It encodes CVSSLGGREAFF. The V and J genes are TRBV11-2 and TRBJ1-1; 7 bases match TRBD1. The germline CDR1 and CDR2 sequences are SGHAT and FQNNGV. The CDR3 spans 12 residues.

The table lists this clonotype with many counts. This chain joins TRBV12-3 or TRBV12-4 and TRBJ1-5, with D perhaps TRBD1 (6 bases). Trimming cost V 6 bases and J 5 bases, with 17 bases left between them. CDR3 length: 15 amino acids. CDR3 residues: CASSVGGGPYQPQHF. In DNA form, the CDR3 reads TGTGCCAGCAGCGTGGGCGGGGGGCCCTATCAGCCCCAGCATTTT.

The rearrangement links TRBV6-2 or TRBV6-3 to TRBJ1-1; 10 positions match TRBD1. The CDR3 runs to 13 residues. Germline V gene sequence: CDR1 MNHEY, CDR2 SVGEGT. Trimming at V came to 2 bases and at J to 10 bases, leaving 4 bases not matched to a gene. The CDR3 DNA is TGTGCCAGCAGTTACGGACAGGGGGTCGGAGCTTTCTTT. It yields the protein CASSYGQGVGAFF.

This clonotype occurred a few times. A much larger clone lies a single base off, so this may be a read error. V usage is TRBV7-3 and J usage is TRBJ2-1, with 11 bases aligning to TRBD1. Germline V gene data show CDR1 as SGHTA and CDR2 as FQGTGA. With 4 bases clipped from V and 10 bases from J, the junction kept 3 bases outside the gene matches. The CDR3 contains 13 residues. DNA of the CDR3: TGTGCCAGCAGCTGGGGACAGGGGGTCGAGCAGTTCTTC. It encodes CASSWGQGVEQFF.

At least ten counts were recorded for this clonotype. V is TRBV7-9 and J is TRBJ2-7, with D possibly TRBD1 on 5 matching bases. V was shortened by 5 bases and J by 5 bases, with 10 bases between the two germline ends. The CDR3 length is 12 residues. Germline V CDR1 and CDR2: SEHNR, FQNEAQ (reference sequence). CDR3 sequence (DNA): TGTGCCAGCAGCCCTGACAGCAACGAGCAGTACTTC. This gives the protein CASSPDSNEQYF.